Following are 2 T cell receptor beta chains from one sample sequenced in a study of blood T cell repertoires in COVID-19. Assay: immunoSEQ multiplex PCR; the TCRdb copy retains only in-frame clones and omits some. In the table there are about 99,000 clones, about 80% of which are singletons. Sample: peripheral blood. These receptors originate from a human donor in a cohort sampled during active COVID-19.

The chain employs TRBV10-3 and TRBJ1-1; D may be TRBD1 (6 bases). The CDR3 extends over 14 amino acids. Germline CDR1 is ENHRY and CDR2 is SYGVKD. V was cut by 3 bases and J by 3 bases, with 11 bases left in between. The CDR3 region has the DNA TGTGCCATCAGTGATGGCAGGGGCCACACTGAAGCTTTCTTT. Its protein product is CAISDGRGHTEAFF.

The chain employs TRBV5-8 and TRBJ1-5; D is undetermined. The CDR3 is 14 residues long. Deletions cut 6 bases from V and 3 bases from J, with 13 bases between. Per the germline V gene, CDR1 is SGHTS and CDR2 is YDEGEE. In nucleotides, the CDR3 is TGTGCCAGCACCCCCCGGGGTAACAATCAGCCCCAGCATTTT. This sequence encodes CASTPRGNNQPQHF.